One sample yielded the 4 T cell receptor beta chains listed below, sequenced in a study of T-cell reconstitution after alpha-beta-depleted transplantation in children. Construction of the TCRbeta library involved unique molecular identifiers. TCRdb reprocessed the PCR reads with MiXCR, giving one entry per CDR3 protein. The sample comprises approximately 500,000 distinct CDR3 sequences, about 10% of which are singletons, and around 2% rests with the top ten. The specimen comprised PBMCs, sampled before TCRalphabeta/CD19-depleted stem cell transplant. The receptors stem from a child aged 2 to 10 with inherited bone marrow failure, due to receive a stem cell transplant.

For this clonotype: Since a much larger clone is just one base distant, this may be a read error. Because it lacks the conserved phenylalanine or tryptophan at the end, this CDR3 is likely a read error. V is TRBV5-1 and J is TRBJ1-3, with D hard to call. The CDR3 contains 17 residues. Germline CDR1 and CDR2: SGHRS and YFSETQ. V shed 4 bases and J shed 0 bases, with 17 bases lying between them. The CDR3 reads CASSEAGLHLSGNTIYL. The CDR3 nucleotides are TGCGCCAGCAGCGAGGCGGGGTTACACCTCTCTGGAAACACCATATATTTG.

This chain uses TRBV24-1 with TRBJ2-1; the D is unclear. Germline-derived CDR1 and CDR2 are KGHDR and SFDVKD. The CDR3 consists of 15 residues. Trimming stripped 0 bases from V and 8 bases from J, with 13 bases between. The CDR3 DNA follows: TGTGCCACCAGTGATTTGTTCGGGCCTGGGGATGAGCAGTTCTTC. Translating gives CATSDLFGPGDEQFF.

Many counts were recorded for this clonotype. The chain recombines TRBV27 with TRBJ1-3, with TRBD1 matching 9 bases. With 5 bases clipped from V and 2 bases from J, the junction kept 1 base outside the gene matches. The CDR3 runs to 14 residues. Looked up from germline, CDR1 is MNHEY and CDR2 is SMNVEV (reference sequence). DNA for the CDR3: TGTGCCAGCAGTCGACAGGGGGCTGGAAACACCATATATTTT. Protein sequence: CASSRQGAGNTIYF.

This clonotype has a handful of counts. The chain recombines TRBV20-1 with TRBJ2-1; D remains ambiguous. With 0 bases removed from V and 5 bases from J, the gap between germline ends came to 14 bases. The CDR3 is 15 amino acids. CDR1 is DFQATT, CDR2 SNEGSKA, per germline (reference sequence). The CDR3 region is CSARDGGRADNEQFF. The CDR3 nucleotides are TGCAGTGCTAGAGATGGCGGCCGGGCTGACAATGAGCAGTTCTTC.